Below, 13 T cell receptor beta chains from the same sample are listed, as sequenced in a study of control samples from healthy donors and cancer patients. The table came from immunoSEQ multiplex PCR; TCRdb's copy has only in-frame clones and leaves some out. The sample includes 90,000 to 110,000 clones, about nine tenths of them seen just once. The source material was blood. The source is a human donor in good health. The donor label of this sample is uncertain.

The chain employs TRBV15 and TRBJ1-1, with D unresolved. The germline V gene encodes CDR1 LNHNV and CDR2 YYDKDF (reference sequence). The CDR3 is 15 residues long. The ends were cut back, 0 bases at V and 2 bases at J, with 10 bases in the middle. The CDR3 nucleotides read TGTGCCACCAGCAGAGATAATACGATAAACACTGAAGCTTTCTTT. Protein product: CATSRDNTINTEAFF.

This chain links TRBV11-2 with TRBJ1-5; no clear D gene. The germline CDR1 and CDR2 sequences are SGHAT and FQNNGV. V dropped 0 bases and J dropped 2 bases, with 5 bases sitting between them. This CDR3 has 14 amino acids. The CDR3 DNA follows: TGTGCCAGCAGCTTAGACAGAGGCAATCAGCCCCAGCATTTT. It specifies CASSLDRGNQPQHF.

This chain joins TRBV5-8 and TRBJ1-6; no reliable D call. Between the trimmed V and J ends, which lost 0 bases and 0 bases, there was a span of 7 bases. Looked up from germline, CDR1 is SGHTS and CDR2 is YDEGEE. This CDR3 has 16 amino acids. CDR3 loop: CASSLDGSSYNSPLHF. CDR3 DNA sequence: TGTGCCAGCAGCTTGGACGGGAGCTCCTATAATTCACCCCTCCACTTT.

This chain joins TRBV7-9 and TRBJ2-3; D gene unclear. Looked up from germline, CDR1 is SEHNR and CDR2 is FQNEAQ (reference sequence). There are 11 residues in the CDR3. V was clipped by 5 bases and J by 5 bases, with 5 bases between them. CDR3 loop: CASSRRDTQYF. The CDR3 nucleotides read TGTGCCAGCAGCCGCAGAGATACGCAGTATTTT.

The rearrangement links TRBV10-3 to TRBJ2-3; no clear D gene. Germline values: CDR1 ENHRY, CDR2 SYGVKD. Trimming shortened V by 2 bases and J by 5 bases, and 8 bases separated the two germline ends. The CDR3 loop spans 13 amino acids. CDR3 loop: CAISEPRGDTQYF. CDR3 bases: TGTGCCATCAGTGAGCCGCGAGGAGATACGCAGTATTTT.

The chain joins TRBV29-1 to TRBJ1-2; D unclear. V was pared by 4 bases and J by 8 bases, with 11 bases between. The CDR3 is 11 amino acids. Germline V lookup: CDR1 SQVTM, CDR2 ANQGSEA. In DNA form, the CDR3 reads TGCAGCGTTGCTACGGGGTCCGGCTACACCTTC. It codes for CSVATGSGYTF.

This chain links TRBV19 with TRBJ2-2; no clear D gene. Germline CDR1 LNHDA, CDR2 SQIVND (reference sequence). The V and J ends lost 5 bases and 6 bases respectively, with 19 bases between them. The CDR3 consists of 16 residues. CDR3 DNA sequence: TGTGCCAGTAGTGTCACGGTAATAGTTGTCCCCGGGGAGCTGTTTTTT. Translated: CASSVTVIVVPGELFF.

The chain is built from TRBV7-2 and TRBJ1-2; no definite D call. The CDR3 runs to 16 residues. V was trimmed by 2 bases and J by 5 bases, leaving 18 bases between them. The germline V gene encodes CDR1 SGHTA and CDR2 FQGNSA. CDR3 sequence reads: CASSLSGEPRYYGYTF. The CDR3 nucleotides are TGTGCCAGCAGCTTATCTGGTGAACCTCGGTATTATGGCTACACCTTC.

The chain combines TRBV7-9 with TRBJ2-2; D may be TRBD1 (6 bases). The length of the CDR3 is 13 residues. Germline CDR1 SEHNR, CDR2 FQNEAQ (reference sequence). V dropped 4 bases and J dropped 6 bases, with 9 bases sitting between them. The DNA for the CDR3 is TGTGCCAGCAGCTCCGACAGGTCCGGGGAGCTGTTTTTT. This translates into CASSSDRSGELFF.

This chain joins TRBV13 and TRBJ1-3; perhaps TRBD1 as D (6 bases). The ends were cut back, 5 bases at V and 0 bases at J, with 20 bases in the middle. In germline, CDR1 is PRHDT, CDR2 FYEKMQ (reference sequence). The CDR3 consists of 18 residues. CDR3 protein: CASSPNGYRENSGNTIYF. The CDR3 DNA follows: TGTGCCAGCAGCCCCAACGGGTACAGGGAGAACTCTGGAAACACCATATATTTT.

The V call is TRBV15, the J call TRBJ1-4; D unresolved. The CDR3 loop spans 17 amino acids. V was clipped by 0 bases and J by 5 bases, with 16 bases between them. Germline V gene sequence: CDR1 LNHNV, CDR2 YYDKDF (reference sequence). Here the CDR3 DNA reads TGTGCCACCAGCAGAGATTTTACCGTCACAGTGAATGAAAAACTGTTTTTT. Protein product: CATSRDFTVTVNEKLFF.

The chain combines TRBV4-3 with TRBJ1-1; possibly TRBD1 for D (5 bases). This CDR3 spans 14 amino acids. The germline V gene has CDR1 LGHNA and CDR2 YSLEER. V lost 3 bases and J lost 8, with 16 bases in between. The CDR3 sequence: CASSQSRVGFEAFF. In nucleotides, the CDR3 is TGCGCCAGCAGCCAGTCCAGGGTAGGATTCGAAGCTTTCTTT.

The chain joins TRBV28 to TRBJ1-2; D unresolved. The V gene's germline CDR1 is MDHEN and CDR2 SYDVKM. V dropped 5 bases and J dropped 7 bases, with 14 bases sitting between them. CDR3 length: 13 residues. The CDR3, as DNA: TGTGCCAGCAGTCTCCCGAGGTGGGGTGGCTACACCTTC. It yields the protein CASSLPRWGGYTF.